This TCR beta chain derives from a study of ipilimumab plus nivolumab after autologous stem cell transplantation. At the level of the study: The DLBCL cohort had primary refractory and relapsed disease, with 18-month progression-free survival of around 88% and 27%.

As to this clone: Its antigen is as yet unknown.

Through week 26, nivolumab 3 mg/kg IV was given weeks 1, 4, 7, 10, then biweekly. Study results and limitations: TCR repertoire, Treg phenotype and gut microbiota reportedly support more study of this approach.

Profiling relied on immunoSEQ multiplex PCR, and the TCRdb table lists in-frame clones only, not all of them. The sample includes over 80,000 clones, 83% of them seen just once. This CDR3 region has 13 residues. V lost 2 bases and J lost 6, with 6 bases in between. The germline gives CDR1 SGHTS, CDR2 YDEGEE. This sequence was found in a male donor with diffuse large B-cell lymphoma. The chain has TRBV5-8 and TRBJ1-6, with D hard to call. The starting material was PBMCs, obtained in a trial of ipilimumab plus nivolumab as post-transplant consolidation. The CDR3 DNA follows: TGTGCCAGCAGCTTAGGGTTTAATTCACCCCTCCACTTT. Translation gives CASSLGFNSPLHF.